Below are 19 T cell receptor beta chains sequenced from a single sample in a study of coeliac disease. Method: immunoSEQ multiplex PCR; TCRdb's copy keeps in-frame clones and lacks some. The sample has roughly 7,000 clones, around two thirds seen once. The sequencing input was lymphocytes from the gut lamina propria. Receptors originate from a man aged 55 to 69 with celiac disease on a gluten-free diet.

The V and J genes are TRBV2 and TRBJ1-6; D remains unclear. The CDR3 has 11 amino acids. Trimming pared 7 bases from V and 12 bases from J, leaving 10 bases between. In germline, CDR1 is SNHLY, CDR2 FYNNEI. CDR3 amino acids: CASTRGGPLHF. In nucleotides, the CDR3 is TGTGCCAGCACACGAGGAGGACCCCTCCACTTT.

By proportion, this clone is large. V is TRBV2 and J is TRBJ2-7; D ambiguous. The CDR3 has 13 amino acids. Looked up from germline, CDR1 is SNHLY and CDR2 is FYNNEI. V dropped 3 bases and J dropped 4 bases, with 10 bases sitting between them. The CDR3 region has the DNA TGTGCCAGCAGTGATTACAGCAAATACGAGCAGTACTTC. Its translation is CASSDYSKYEQYF.

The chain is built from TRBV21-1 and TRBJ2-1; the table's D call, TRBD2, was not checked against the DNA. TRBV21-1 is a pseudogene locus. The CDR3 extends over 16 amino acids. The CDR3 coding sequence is TGTGCCAGCAGCAAATGGAGGGGCGCGGACTACAATGAGCAGTTCTTC. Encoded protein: CASSKWRGADYNEQFF.

In DNA, the CDR3 is TGTGCCACCAGCAGGGACAGATACTACGAGCAGTACTTC. Its translation: CATSRDRYYEQYF. The V gene is TRBV15, the J gene TRBJ2-5, with D perhaps TRBD1 (6 bases). The DNA end is more similar to TRBJ2-7, so the J call may be wrong. The CDR3 loop spans 13 amino acids. Germline lookup yields CDR1 LNHNV and CDR2 YYDKDF (reference sequence).

Written as DNA, the CDR3 is TGTGCCAGTAGCACCGGGACAGGGGGCCAAGAGACCCAGTACTTC. Encoded protein: CASSTGTGGQETQYF. The rearrangement links TRBV19 to TRBJ2-5; the match to TRBD1 covers 11 bases. In germline, CDR1 is LNHDA, CDR2 SQIVND (reference sequence). Trimming at V came to 6 bases and at J to 1 base, leaving 4 bases not matched to a gene. The CDR3 spans 15 residues.

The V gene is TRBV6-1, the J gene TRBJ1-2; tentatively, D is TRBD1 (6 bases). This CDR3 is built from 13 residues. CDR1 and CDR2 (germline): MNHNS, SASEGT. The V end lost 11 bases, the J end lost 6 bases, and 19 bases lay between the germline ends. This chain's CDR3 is CALDRQGRNGYTF. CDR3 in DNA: TGTGCCCTAGACCGCCAGGGGAGAAATGGCTACACCTTC.

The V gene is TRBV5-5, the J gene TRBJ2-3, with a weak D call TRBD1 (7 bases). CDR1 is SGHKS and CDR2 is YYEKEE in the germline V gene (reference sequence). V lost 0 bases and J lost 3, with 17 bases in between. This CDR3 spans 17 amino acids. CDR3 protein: CASSLGRQGGITDTQYF. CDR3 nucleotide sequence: TGTGCCAGCAGCTTGGGGCGACAGGGAGGCATAACAGATACGCAGTATTTT.

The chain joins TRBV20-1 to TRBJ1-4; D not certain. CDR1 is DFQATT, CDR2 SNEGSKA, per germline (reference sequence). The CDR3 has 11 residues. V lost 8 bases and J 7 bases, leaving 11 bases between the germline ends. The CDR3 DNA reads TGCAGTCCCCCTGGGAGTGAAAAACTGTTTTTT. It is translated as CSPPGSEKLFF.

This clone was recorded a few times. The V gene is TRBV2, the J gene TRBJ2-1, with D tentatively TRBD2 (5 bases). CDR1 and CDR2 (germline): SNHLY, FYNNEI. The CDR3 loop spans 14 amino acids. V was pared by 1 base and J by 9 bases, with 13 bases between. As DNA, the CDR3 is TGTGCCAGCAGTGAAGGGCAACTAGAGGGTGAGCAGTTCTTC. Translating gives CASSEGQLEGEQFF.

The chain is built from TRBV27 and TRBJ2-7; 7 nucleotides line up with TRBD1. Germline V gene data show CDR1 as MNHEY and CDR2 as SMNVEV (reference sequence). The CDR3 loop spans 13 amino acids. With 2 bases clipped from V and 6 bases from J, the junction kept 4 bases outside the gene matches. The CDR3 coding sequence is TGTGCCAGCAGTTTACGAGGGGGCGGCGAGCAGTACTTC. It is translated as CASSLRGGGEQYF.

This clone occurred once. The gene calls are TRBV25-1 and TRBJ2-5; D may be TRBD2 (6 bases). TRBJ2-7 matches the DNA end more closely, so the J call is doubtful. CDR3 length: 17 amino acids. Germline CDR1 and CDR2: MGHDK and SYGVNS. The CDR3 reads CASSALSRGTGDYEQYF. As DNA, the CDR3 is TGTGCCAGCAGTGCCCTCTCTCGGGGGACTGGAGACTACGAGCAGTACTTC.

CDR3 coding DNA: TGTGCCAGCAGCTTAGTTGGGGGCGGGACTGAAGCTTTCTTT. This gives the protein CASSLVGGGTEAFF. V gene TRBV7-9 combines with J gene TRBJ1-1; tentatively, D is TRBD1 (6 bases). V was cut by 1 base and J by 5 bases, with 11 bases left in between. The CDR3 has 14 amino acids. Germline V CDR1 and CDR2: SEHNR, FQNEAQ (reference sequence).

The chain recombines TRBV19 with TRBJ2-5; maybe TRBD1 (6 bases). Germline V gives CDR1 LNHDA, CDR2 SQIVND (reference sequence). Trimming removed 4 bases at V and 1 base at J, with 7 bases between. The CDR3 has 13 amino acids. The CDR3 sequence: CASSNRVQETQYF. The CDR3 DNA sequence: TGTGCCAGTAGTAACAGGGTCCAAGAGACCCAGTACTTC. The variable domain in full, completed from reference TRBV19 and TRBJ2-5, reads DGGITQSPKYLFRKEGQNVTLSCEQNLNHDAMYWYRQDPGQGLRLIYYSQIVNDFQKGDIAEGYSVSREKKESFPLTVTSAQKNPTAFYLCASSNRVQETQYFGPGTRLLVL.

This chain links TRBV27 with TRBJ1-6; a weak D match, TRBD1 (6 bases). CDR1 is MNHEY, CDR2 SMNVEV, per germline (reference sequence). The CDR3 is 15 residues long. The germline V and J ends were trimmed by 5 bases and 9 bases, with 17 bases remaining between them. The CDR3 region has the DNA TGTGCCAGCAGTCTGACAGGTGCGGTTCGTTCACCCCTCCACTTT. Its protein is CASSLTGAVRSPLHF.

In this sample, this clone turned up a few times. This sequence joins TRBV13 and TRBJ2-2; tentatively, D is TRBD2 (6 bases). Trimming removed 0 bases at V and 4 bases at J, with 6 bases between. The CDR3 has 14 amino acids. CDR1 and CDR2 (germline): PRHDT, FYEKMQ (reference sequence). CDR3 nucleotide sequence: TGTGCCAGCAGCTTAGGGGGGGGCACCGGGGAGCTGTTTTTT. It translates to CASSLGGGTGELFF.

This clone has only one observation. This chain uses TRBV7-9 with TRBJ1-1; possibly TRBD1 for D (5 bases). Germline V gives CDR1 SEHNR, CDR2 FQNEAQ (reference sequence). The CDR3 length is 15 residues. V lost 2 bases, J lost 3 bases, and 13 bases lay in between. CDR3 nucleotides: TGTGCCAGCAGCTTAACCCCACCCAGGGACACTGAAGCTTTCTTT. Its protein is CASSLTPPRDTEAFF.

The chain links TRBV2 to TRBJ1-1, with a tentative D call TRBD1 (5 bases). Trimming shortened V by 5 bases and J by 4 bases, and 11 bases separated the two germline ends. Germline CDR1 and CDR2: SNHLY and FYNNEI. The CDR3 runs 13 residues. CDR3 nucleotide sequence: TGTGCCAGCAGTCGACAGTCATCCACTGAAGCTTTCTTT. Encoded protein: CASSRQSSTEAFF.

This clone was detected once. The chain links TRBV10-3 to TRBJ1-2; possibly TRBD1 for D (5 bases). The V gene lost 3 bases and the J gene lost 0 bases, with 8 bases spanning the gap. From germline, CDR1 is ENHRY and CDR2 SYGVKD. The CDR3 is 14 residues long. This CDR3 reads CAISDRQTNYGYTF. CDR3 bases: TGTGCCATCAGTGATAGACAGACTAACTATGGCTACACCTTC.

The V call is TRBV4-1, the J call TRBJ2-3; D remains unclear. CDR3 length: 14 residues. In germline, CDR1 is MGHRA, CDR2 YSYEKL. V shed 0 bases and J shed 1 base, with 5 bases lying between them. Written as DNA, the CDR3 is TGCGCCAGCAGCCAAGATGGGCGCACAGATACGCAGTATTTT. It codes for CASSQDGRTDTQYF.